These 18 T cell receptor beta chains were all obtained from the same sample, sequenced in a study of OX40 agonist ivuxolimab in advanced cancers. Here immunoSEQ multiplex PCR was the method, and the copy in TCRdb shows in-frame clones only, minus some. The sample consists of tens of thousands of clones, approximately 83% of them appearing once. The specimen was CD4+ or CD8+ T cells sorted from blood, collected in a trial of the OX40 agonist ivuxolimab. All receptors derive from an adult with an advanced solid tumor such as melanoma, head and neck, liver or kidney cancer.

The chain has TRBV11-1 and TRBJ2-5; the D call may be TRBD1 or TRBD2 (5 bases each). V was cut by 5 bases and J by 1 base, with 11 bases left in between. This CDR3 contains 14 residues. CDR1 is SGHAT, CDR2 FQDESV, per germline (reference sequence). This CDR3 is CASSRDGPQETQYF. CDR3 DNA: TGTGCCAGCAGCCGGGACGGACCCCAAGAGACCCAGTACTTC.

CDR3 sequence (DNA): TGCGCCAGCAGTCGACCCCGATGGCCGCGCACTGGGGCCAACGTCCTGACTTTC. This translates into CASSRPRWPRTGANVLTF. The genes are TRBV23-1 and TRBJ2-6; D gene uncertain. TRBV23-1 carries the ORF label, with uncertain function. Deletions cut 4 bases from V and 2 bases from J, with 18 bases between. CDR3 length: 18 amino acids.

The gene calls are TRBV7-5 and TRBJ2-5; the DNA was not compared with TRBD2, the D call given in the table. TRBV7-5 is a recognized pseudogene. There are 8 residues in the CDR3. CDR3 in amino acids: CVKRTQYF. The CDR3 region has the DNA TGTGTCAAGAGGACCCAGTACTTC.

The rearrangement links TRBV19 to TRBJ2-7; weak D call: TRBD1 (6 bases). The germline gives CDR1 LNHDA, CDR2 SQIVND (reference sequence). The V end was cut by 4 bases, the J end by 4 bases, with 11 bases between. This CDR3 has 13 residues. The CDR3 nucleotides are TGTGCCAGTAGTACCCAGGGGTGGTACGAGCAGTACTTC. Protein sequence: CASSTQGWYEQYF.

The chain carries TRBV6-1 and TRBJ2-2; 8 bases line up with TRBD1. Germline V lookup: CDR1 MNHNS, CDR2 SASEGT. The V and J ends lost 4 bases and 1 base, in that order; junction bases with no gene match: 8. CDR3 size: 17 residues. The CDR3 is CASSGLLGTGNTGELFF. In DNA, the CDR3 is TGTGCCAGCAGTGGCCTCCTTGGGACAGGGAACACCGGGGAGCTGTTTTTT.

The chain recombines TRBV27 with TRBJ2-2; 8 nucleotides align to TRBD2. The germline gives CDR1 MNHEY, CDR2 SMNVEV (reference sequence). This CDR3 comprises 16 residues. With 2 bases clipped from V and 3 bases from J, the junction kept 5 bases outside the gene matches. This CDR3 is CASSLDSGAHTGELFF. In nucleotides, the CDR3 is TGTGCCAGCAGTTTAGATAGCGGGGCCCACACCGGGGAGCTGTTTTTT.

A remark on this clone: This same CDR3 is encoded by further DNA sequences in the sample. J is TRBJ2-1 and V is TRBV11-2, with D possibly TRBD2 on 5 matching bases. CDR3 length: 17 residues. The germline V and J ends were trimmed by 1 base and 7 bases, with 20 bases remaining between them. Germline CDR1 SGHAT, CDR2 FQNNGV. CDR3 protein: CASSLGGGRGLGNEQFF. Written as DNA, the CDR3 is TGTGCCAGCAGCTTAGGAGGCGGGCGAGGCCTGGGAAATGAGCAGTTCTTC.

The chain uses TRBV6-1 and TRBJ2-5; D is unresolved. The end of the DNA fits TRBJ2-7 better, so the J call may be wrong. Germline CDR1 is MNHNS and CDR2 is SASEGT. This CDR3 has 13 amino acids. For the CDR3, the DNA is TGTGCCAGCAGTGCCGCCTTGGGGTACGAGCAGTACTTC. Its protein product is CASSAALGYEQYF.

V usage is TRBV14 and J usage is TRBJ1-2; no clear D gene. CDR1 is SGHDN and CDR2 is FVKESK in the germline V gene. Trimming pared 5 bases from V and 14 bases from J, leaving 15 bases between. This CDR3 is 11 amino acids long. CDR3 DNA: TGTGCCAGCAGCACCCCCGGGCCGGCGACCTTC. Its protein product is CASSTPGPATF.

The V and J genes are TRBV11-2 and TRBJ2-2, with 7 bases identical to TRBD1. There are 19 residues in the CDR3. The V and J ends lost 3 bases and 2 bases, in that order; junction bases with no gene match: 15. Germline CDR1 SGHAT, CDR2 FQNNGV. The CDR3 DNA reads TGTGCCAGCAGCTTGCTCTCTTTCCCCGGGACAGCCAACACCGGGGAGCTGTTTTTT. It translates to CASSLLSFPGTANTGELFF.

V is TRBV11-2 and J is TRBJ2-6; D not resolved. The V end was cut by 0 bases, the J end by 0 bases, with 3 bases between. Germline CDR1 SGHAT, CDR2 FQNNGV. This CDR3 is built from 15 residues. Here the CDR3 reads CASSLESSGANVLTF. The CDR3, as DNA: TGTGCCAGCAGCTTAGAAAGCTCTGGGGCCAACGTCCTGACTTTC.

This clone was observed a handful of times. The CDR3: CASSPGSGEETQYF. The CDR3 DNA reads TGTGCCAGCTCACCAGGGTCGGGAGAAGAGACCCAGTACTTC. This chain joins TRBV18 and TRBJ2-5; maybe TRBD2 (6 bases). Between the trimmed V and J ends, which lost 2 bases and 3 bases, there was a span of 10 bases. Germline CDR1 and CDR2: KGHSH and LQKENI. This CDR3 is built from 14 residues.

The chain uses TRBV5-1 and TRBJ2-7, with D unresolved. This CDR3 region has 14 residues. Trimming took off 1 base at V and 4 bases at J, with 12 bases between the two ends. Per germline, CDR1 SGHRS and CDR2 YFSETQ. The CDR3 region is CASSLQTSNYEQYF. CDR3 coding DNA: TGCGCCAGCAGCTTGCAGACGTCTAATTACGAGCAGTACTTC.

This clone was counted a few times. The chain carries TRBV19 and TRBJ1-1; D not certain. This CDR3 comprises 12 residues. Trimming stripped 11 bases from V and 0 bases from J, with 10 bases between. Germline V gene sequence: CDR1 LNHDA, CDR2 SQIVND (reference sequence). As DNA, the CDR3 is TGTGCCTCCGGACGGGTGAACACTGAAGCTTTCTTT. Its protein product is CASGRVNTEAFF. Full variable domain (missing parts from reference TRBV19 and TRBJ1-1): DGGITQSPKYLFRKEGQNVTLSCEQNLNHDAMYWYRQDPGQGLRLIYYSQIVNDFQKGDIAEGYSVSREKKESFPLTVTSAQKNPTAFYLCASGRVNTEAFFGQGTRLTVV.

The chain links TRBV19 to TRBJ2-3, with 9 bases matching TRBD2. The germline V gene encodes CDR1 LNHDA and CDR2 SQIVND (reference sequence). The V segment lost 2 bases and the J segment 2 bases; nucleotides outside the gene matches: 5. The length of the CDR3 is 16 residues. CDR3 sequence: CASSIRERGVTDTQYF. CDR3 in DNA: TGTGCCAGTAGTATAAGGGAGCGGGGGGTCACAGATACGCAGTATTTT.

V gene TRBV5-1 combines with J gene TRBJ1-4; D gene unclear. Between the trimmed V and J ends, which lost 3 bases and 8 bases, there was a span of 11 bases. Per germline, CDR1 SGHRS and CDR2 YFSETQ. The CDR3 contains 13 residues. DNA for the CDR3: TGCGCCAGCAGCTGGACCCCTGAAGAAAAACTGTTTTTT. Protein: CASSWTPEEKLFF.

CDR3 nucleotides: TGCGCCAGCAGCTCTAGGGGTGGAAAAGACCCTGGAAACACCATATATTTT. Its translation: CASSSRGGKDPGNTIYF. The chain couples TRBV5-1 to TRBJ1-3, with D possibly being TRBD1 (5 bases). The ends were cut back, 3 bases at V and 2 bases at J, with 18 bases in the middle. Germline assignment: CDR1 SGHRS and CDR2 YFSETQ. CDR3 length: 17 residues.

The chain carries TRBV5-8 and TRBJ2-3; no clear D gene. The CDR3 consists of 14 residues. The V end lost 1 base, the J end lost 1 base, and 7 bases lay between the germline ends. Germline CDR1 reads SGHTS; CDR2 reads YDEGEE. CDR3 nucleotide sequence: TGTGCCAGCAGCTTGAACCAAGGCACAGATACGCAGTATTTT. The encoded protein is CASSLNQGTDTQYF.